This passage covers 14 T cell receptor beta chains from one sample sequenced in a study of T cell responses to AZD1222 COVID-19 vaccine (dated by TCRdb to the early 2020s). The sample's time point label, in plain terms: baseline before first vaccination. Library generation was performed with the immunoSEQ multiplex PCR assay. This is the immuneACCESS table as TCRdb keeps it, with only in-frame sequences that have V and J called. A part of the clones is gone; compared with another copy, unresolved V genes explain less than half, and the rest is unexplained. The sample table records 77,000 or so clones; roughly 88% of these occur just once. The ten largest clones take up around 21% of the sample. Sequenced material: peripheral blood, taken on day 0 of AZD1222 vaccination. Source of these receptors: an adult in good health.

At least ten counts were recorded for this clone. The chain carries TRBV6-5 and TRBJ2-7; D is possibly TRBD2 (5 bases). Germline loops: CDR1 MNHEY, CDR2 SVGAGI. CDR3 size: 12 residues. V gave up 6 bases and J gave up 9 bases, with 15 bases separating them. CDR3 protein: CASSPLLGRQYF. The CDR3 nucleotides are TGTGCCAGCAGCCCCCTCCTGGGGAGGCAGTACTTC.

The chain is built from TRBV25-1 and TRBJ1-3; D unresolved. Germline V lookup: CDR1 MGHDK, CDR2 SYGVNS. Trimming left V 6 bases short and J 0 bases short, with 6 bases between. This CDR3 has 13 amino acids. The CDR3, as DNA: TGTGCCAGCAGGGAGAGCTCTGGAAACACCATATATTTT. This gives the protein CASRESSGNTIYF.

The chain has TRBV13 and TRBJ1-5, with a tentative D call TRBD1 (5 bases). CDR3 size: 16 residues. Deletions cut 2 bases from V and 5 bases from J, with 16 bases between. From germline, CDR1 is PRHDT and CDR2 FYEKMQ (reference sequence). The CDR3, as DNA: TGTGCCAGCAGCTTACGGGGCCGGGAGGCGCATCAGCCCCAGCATTTT. It codes for CASSLRGREAHQPQHF.

This chain joins TRBV30 and TRBJ1-6; D gene uncertain. Per the germline V gene, CDR1 is GTSNPN and CDR2 is SVGIG (reference sequence). Between the trimmed V and J ends, which lost 3 bases and 4 bases, there was a span of 7 bases. The CDR3 covers 13 residues. CDR3 nucleotides: TGTGCCTGGAGGAGGGAATATAATTCACCCCTCCACTTT. Translating it yields CAWRREYNSPLHF. Looking up the rest from reference TRBV30 and TRBJ1-6 gives the full variable domain: SQTIHQWPATLVQPVGSPLSLECTVEGTSNPNLYWYRQAAGRGLQLLFYSVGIGQISSEVPQNLSASRPQDRQFILSSKKLLLSDSGFYLCAWRREYNSPLHFGNGTRLTVT.

The rearrangement uses TRBV14 and TRBJ2-7; D not certain. The length of the CDR3 is 15 residues. Germline V CDR1 and CDR2: SGHDN, FVKESK. The V and J ends lost 2 bases and 8 bases respectively, with 19 bases between them. CDR3 sequence reads: CASSQNSGASSKQYF. The CDR3, as DNA: TGTGCCAGCAGCCAAAACTCGGGTGCCTCAAGCAAGCAGTACTTC. Complete variable domain (other parts from reference TRBV14 and TRBJ2-7): EAGVTQFPSHSVIEKGQTVTLRCDPISGHDNLYWYRRVMGKEIKFLLHFVKESKQDESGMPNNRFLAERTGGTYSTLKVQPAELEDSGVYFCASSQNSGASSKQYFGPGTRLTVT.

The chain recombines TRBV12-3 or TRBV12-4 with TRBJ2-2, with D maybe TRBD1 (5 bases). The CDR3 has 13 amino acids. Between the trimmed V and J ends, which lost 5 bases and 9 bases, there was a span of 13 bases. The DNA of the CDR3 is TGTGCCAGCAGTCAACAGGAGCTCTGGGAGCTGTTTTTT. This translates into CASSQQELWELFF.

The CDR3 protein is CASSVDQGAEAFF. The CDR3 DNA follows: TGTGCCAGCAGCGTAGATCAGGGCGCTGAAGCTTTCTTT. This rearrangement joins TRBV9 to TRBJ1-1, with D perhaps matching TRBD1 (5 bases). V was pared by 0 bases and J by 6 bases, with 9 bases between. The CDR3 extends over 13 amino acids. CDR1 and CDR2 from the germline V gene are SGDLS and YYNGEE.

This rearrangement joins TRBV24-1 to TRBJ2-1, with D possibly matching TRBD1 (7 bases). V lost 3 bases to trimming and J lost 8 bases, with 16 bases between them. The length of the CDR3 is 15 residues. Germline CDR1 is KGHDR and CDR2 is SFDVKD. CDR3 sequence reads: CATSDRAGGFHEQFF. The CDR3 DNA sequence: TGTGCCACCAGTGATAGGGCAGGGGGGTTTCATGAGCAGTTCTTC.

The chain recombines TRBV12-3 or TRBV12-4 with TRBJ2-2; D might be TRBD2 (5 bases). The CDR3 is made up of 13 amino acids. V was pared by 3 bases and J by 5 bases, with 7 bases between. For the CDR3, the DNA is TGTGCCAGCAGTTTTCAGCGGACCGGGGAGCTGTTTTTT. Translated, it gives CASSFQRTGELFF.

V is TRBV7-9 and J is TRBJ2-3; tentatively, D is TRBD2 (5 bases). The V gene lost 3 bases and the J gene lost 5 bases, with 6 bases spanning the gap. CDR1 SEHNR and CDR2 FQNEAQ come from the germline V gene (reference sequence). This CDR3 has 12 amino acids. This CDR3 reads CASSFSGDTQYF. CDR3 DNA sequence: TGTGCCAGCAGCTTCAGCGGAGATACGCAGTATTTT.

This chain connects TRBV27 to TRBJ2-3, with TRBD2 matching 7 bases. Germline values: CDR1 MNHEY, CDR2 SMNVEV (reference sequence). This CDR3 is 15 amino acids long. J gave up 1 base and V 5 bases, and 6 bases lay outside the gene matches. The CDR3 reads CASSTLAGRTDTQYF. The CDR3 coding sequence is TGTGCCAGCAGTACATTAGCGGGCCGCACAGATACGCAGTATTTT.

The V call is TRBV9, the J call TRBJ1-2, with 9 bases that match TRBD1. CDR1 and CDR2 (germline): SGDLS, YYNGEE. There are 14 residues in the CDR3. Germline trimming cut 6 bases from V and 4 bases from J; bases unmatched to any gene: 7. CDR3: CASNLGQGLYGYTF. CDR3 in DNA: TGTGCCAGCAATCTAGGACAGGGGCTCTATGGCTACACCTTC.

The rearrangement joins TRBV6-5 to TRBJ2-5, with 9 nucleotides matching TRBD1. The CDR3 is 15 residues long. Germline assignment: CDR1 MNHEY and CDR2 SVGAGI. The V and J ends lost 7 bases and 4 bases, in that order; junction bases with no gene match: 10. CDR3 sequence reads: CASTSMDRGGETQYF. The CDR3 nucleotides read TGTGCCAGCACCAGCATGGACAGGGGAGGAGAGACCCAGTACTTC.

In this sample, this clone turned up a few times. V and J are TRBV5-5 and TRBJ2-3, with TRBD1 identical over 8 bases. CDR3 length: 15 amino acids. V was clipped by 4 bases and J by 3 bases; unmatched bases: 7. Per germline, CDR1 SGHKS and CDR2 YYEKEE (reference sequence). CDR3 nucleotides: TGTGCCAGCAGCCTGACAGGGGTAAGGACAGATACGCAGTATTTT. Translation: CASSLTGVRTDTQYF. Full variable domain (rest looked up from reference TRBV5-5 and TRBJ2-3): DAGVTQSPTHLIKTRGQQVTLRCSPISGHKSVSWYQQVLGQGPQFIFQYYEKEERGRGNFPDRFSARQFPNYSSELNVNALLLGDSALYLCASSLTGVRTDTQYFGPGTRLTVL.